The rows below give T cell receptor beta chains drawn from one sample of a study of T-cell memory formation after mild COVID-19. TCRdb re-called the 5' RACE reads through MiXCR, storing one row per CDR3 protein. There are 450,000 to 650,000 distinct CDR3 sequences in the sample; 18% occur only once, and 12% lies in the top ten. Material: PBMCs or a T cell subset sorted from them (not recorded which). These receptors were taken from an adult woman who had mild COVID-19 (a few samples of this study predate the infection). Cell type and time point are not known. Each CDR3 is given without its conserved first and last residue. D genes are given only for firm matches. The size entry is marked missing in some rows and otherwise reads once, few, many or a size class.

cdr3_aa d_call cdr3_length clone_size j_call v_call
ASSDRDRDFYGYT TRBD1 13 NA TRBJ1-2 TRBV4-3
ASRPIGRNTIY NA 11 NA TRBJ1-3 TRBV25-1
ASSGGAPTNEQF NA 12 NA TRBJ2-1 TRBV12-3/TRBV12-4
ASSLGEGTYEQY NA 12 NA TRBJ2-7 TRBV7-9
ASLGSTEQY NA 9 few TRBJ2-7 TRBV12-3/TRBV12-4
ASSHPTELNGPGELF NA 15 NA TRBJ2-2 TRBV7-6
ASSVTSGGAAEQF TRBD2 13 few TRBJ2-1 TRBV9
ASSTNRASYEQY NA 12 few TRBJ2-7 TRBV7-6
ASSGGQGEGTRYEQY TRBD1 15 few TRBJ2-7 TRBV5-5
ASSPTGRLGAEAF NA 13 few TRBJ1-1 TRBV7-3
ASSRDTGELF NA 10 many TRBJ2-2 TRBV7-9
ASSSPATSGRRNEQF TRBD2 15 few TRBJ2-1 TRBV5-6
ASSHGTGQNTEAF TRBD1 13 NA TRBJ1-1 TRBV4-2
ASSQVVGVTEAF NA 12 few TRBJ1-1 TRBV4-1
ASSPRGDVLYGYT NA 13 NA TRBJ1-2 TRBV11-2
ASSHPNRGIGDYGYT TRBD1 15 once TRBJ1-2 TRBV11-3